Described below is a single T cell receptor (beta chain) sequence and its context. This entry is derived from a study of blood T cell repertoires in COVID-19. Study details: Acute-phase and convalescent COVID-19 samples originated in the United States, Italy and Spain. Sample material is recorded as cDNA or gDNA derived from T cells, B-cell-depleted T cells, or PBMCs.

The germline V gene has CDR1 MNHNS and CDR2 SASEGT. Trimming at V came to 0 bases and at J to 2 bases, leaving 3 bases not matched to a gene. CDR3 length: 15 residues. During active infection, Seattle patients enrolled and were then monitored through disease. Repertoires were generated with immunoSEQ multiplex PCR, while TCRdb's copy carries only in-frame clones and drops some. The sample holds some 220,000 clones; over 90% are singletons and the top ten take about 0.79%. Sequencing was carried out using peripheral blood. The chain links TRBV6-1 to TRBJ2-5; TRBD1 agrees at 7 bases. The receptor was isolated from a man younger than 40 with COVID-19, enrolled during active disease. CDR3 loop: CASSEASQGQETQYF. In DNA, the CDR3 is TGTGCCAGCAGTGAAGCCTCACAGGGGCAAGAGACCCAGTACTTC.